This T cell receptor beta chain comes out of a study of PD-L1 blockade in urothelial cancer. Assay used: immunoSEQ multiplex PCR; TCRdb lists only in-frame clones, some missing. In the table there are about 84,000 clones, around 80% of which are singletons. This CDR3 comprises 15 residues. The trim removed 2 bases at V and 4 bases at J, leaving 5 bases unmatched. The germline CDR1 and CDR2 sequences are KGHSH and LQKENI. The specimen comprised PBMCs, sampled around atezolizumab (anti-PD-L1) treatment. The receptor was derived from a man in his 70s with urothelial cancer. J is TRBJ2-5 and V is TRBV18, with TRBD1 identical over 9 bases. The CDR3 DNA reads TGTGCCAGCTCACCAGTACAGGGGGCTGGAGAGACCCAGTACTTC. Amino acid sequence: CASSPVQGAGETQYF.